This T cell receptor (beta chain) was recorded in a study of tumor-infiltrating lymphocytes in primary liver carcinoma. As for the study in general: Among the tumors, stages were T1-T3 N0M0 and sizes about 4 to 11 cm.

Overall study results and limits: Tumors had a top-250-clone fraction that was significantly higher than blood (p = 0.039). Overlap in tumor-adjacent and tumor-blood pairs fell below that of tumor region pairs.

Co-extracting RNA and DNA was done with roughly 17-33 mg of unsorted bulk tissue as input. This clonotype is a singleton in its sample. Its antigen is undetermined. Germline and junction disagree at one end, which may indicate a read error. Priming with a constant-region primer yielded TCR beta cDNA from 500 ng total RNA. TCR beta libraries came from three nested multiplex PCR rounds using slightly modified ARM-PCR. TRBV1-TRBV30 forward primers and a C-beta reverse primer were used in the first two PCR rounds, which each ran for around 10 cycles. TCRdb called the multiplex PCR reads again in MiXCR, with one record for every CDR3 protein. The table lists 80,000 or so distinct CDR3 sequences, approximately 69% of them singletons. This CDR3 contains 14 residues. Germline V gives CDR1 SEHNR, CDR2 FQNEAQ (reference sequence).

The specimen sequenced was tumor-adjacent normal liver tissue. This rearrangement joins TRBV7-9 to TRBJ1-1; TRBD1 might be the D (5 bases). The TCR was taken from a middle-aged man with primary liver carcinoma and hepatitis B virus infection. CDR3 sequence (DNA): TGTGCCAGGAGCTTAGTGGGGGGAAACACTGAAGCTTTCTTT. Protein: CARSLVGGNTEAFF.